The 9 T cell receptor beta chains reported below all come from one sample, sequenced in a study of T cells in Graves' hyperthyroidism and ophthalmopathy. TCR beta CDR3 regions were amplified from RNA transcripts. The TCR CDR3 first-round RT-PCR relied on the HTBI primer set. Each CDR3 protein is one row after TCRdb ran MiXCR on the multiplex PCR reads. The sample yields a few hundred thousand distinct CDR3 sequences, roughly 19% seen once. The material sequenced was blood. All receptors come from a woman under 30 with Graves' hyperthyroidism.

The table lists this clonotype with many counts. The CDR3 bases are TGCGCCAGCAGCCAAGGGCAGAATCAGTACACTGAAGCTTTCTTT. Encoded protein: CASSQGQNQYTEAFF. The chain has TRBV4-1 and TRBJ1-1; D unclear. V was pared by 1 base and J by 3 bases, with 12 bases between. The CDR3 length is 15 residues. CDR1 MGHRA and CDR2 YSYEKL come from the germline V gene.

This clonotype was counted many times. The chain joins TRBV6-1 to TRBJ1-5; 8 bases align to TRBD1. This CDR3 region has 16 residues. Germline V gene lookup returns CDR1 MNHNS and CDR2 SASEGT. V shed 0 bases and J 5 bases; nucleotides not matched to a gene: 6. The CDR3 loop is CASSEARDRTHQPQHF. As DNA, the CDR3 is TGTGCCAGCAGTGAAGCGCGGGACAGGACCCATCAGCCCCAGCATTTT.

This clonotype occurred a few times. The chain uses TRBV6-2 or TRBV6-3 and TRBJ1-5, with 7 bases fitting TRBD1. V dropped 0 bases and J dropped 0; count of bases not matched to a gene: 11. The CDR3 loop spans 19 amino acids. The V gene's germline CDR1 is MNHEY and CDR2 SVGEGT. CDR3 sequence reads: CASSYSDRDYGYSNQPQHF. The CDR3, as DNA: TGTGCCAGCAGTTACTCTGACAGGGACTATGGCTATAGCAATCAGCCCCAGCATTTT.

Notes on this clonotype: This may come from a read error, since a much larger clone is one base off. Here the CDR3 omits its conserved ending phenylalanine or tryptophan, so a read error is the likely source. The chain has TRBV12-3 or TRBV12-4 and TRBJ2-2; possible D gene TRBD1, 6 bases. Trimming left V 1 base short and J 6 bases short, with 15 bases between. There are 16 residues in the CDR3. CDR3 nucleotide sequence: TGTGCCAGCAGTTTAGGGGGGATTCAGGGGCCCGGGGAGCTGTTTTTG. Residues: CASSLGGIQGPGELFL.

This clonotype was seen repeatedly, ten times or more. The CDR3 nucleotides read TGTGCCAGCAGTTTAGGTGGGAAGGGTACTGAAGCTTTCTTT. As protein: CASSLGGKGTEAFF. The chain recombines TRBV12-3 or TRBV12-4 with TRBJ1-1, with D hard to call. There are 14 residues in the CDR3. V lost 1 base to trimming and J lost 5 bases, with 11 bases between them.

Ten or more counts support this clonotype. J is TRBJ1-1 and V is TRBV11-2; no definite D call. Germline lookup yields CDR1 SGHAT and CDR2 FQNNGV. The V end was cut by 1 base, the J end by 2 bases, with 5 bases between. The CDR3 totals 13 residues. The CDR3: CASSLARNTEAFF. The CDR3 nucleotides read TGTGCCAGCAGCTTAGCCAGAAACACTGAAGCTTTCTTT.

This clonotype was seen ten or more times. This chain uses TRBV20-1 with TRBJ2-7; tentatively, D is TRBD1 (6 bases). The V end lost 3 bases, the J end lost 0 bases, and 21 bases lay between the germline ends. Germline V gives CDR1 DFQATT, CDR2 SNEGSKA (reference sequence). The CDR3 totals 17 residues. The CDR3 DNA follows: TGCAGTGCTAGCGGTCTTACACCGGGACAAAGCTCCTACGAGCAGTACTTC. It codes for CSASGLTPGQSSYEQYF.

This clonotype was counted ten times or more. The V gene is TRBV20-1, the J gene TRBJ1-2; perhaps TRBD1 as D (5 bases). This CDR3 has 14 amino acids. V lost 4 bases and J lost 8, with 20 bases in between. The V gene's germline CDR1 is DFQATT and CDR2 SNEGSKA (reference sequence). The CDR3 loop reads CSATWGGVGRGYTF. CDR3 coding DNA: TGCAGTGCTACATGGGGGGGGGTAGGTAGGGGCTACACCTTC.

In this sample, this clonotype turned up many times. V is TRBV5-8 and J is TRBJ2-2; TRBD1 agrees at 8 bases. Germline V gene sequence: CDR1 SGHTS, CDR2 YDEGEE. V lost 7 bases and J lost 0; bases outside the gene matches: 5. There are 15 residues in the CDR3. In DNA form, the CDR3 reads TGTGCCAGCGCCAACAGGGGGACGAACACCGGGGAGCTGTTTTTT. It yields the protein CASANRGTNTGELFF.